This is a list of T cell receptor beta chains from one sample in a study of blood T cell repertoires in COVID-19. TCRdb's copy holds only in-frame clones and misses some; the assay was immunoSEQ multiplex PCR. The sample contains about 110,000 clones, 65% to 75% of which appear only once. Source material: peripheral blood. These receptors were obtained from a man older than 75 with acute or convalescent COVID-19. Each CDR3 is given with its conserved first and last residue. A D gene is named only where the DNA matches it firmly. Only part of the rows carry a size: once, few, many, or a class if the clone is expanded.

-	TRBJ2-1	TRBV7-9	-	TGTGCCAGCAGCCAGGGGAATGAGCAGTTCTTC	CASSQGNEQFF
-	TRBJ2-1	TRBV9	TRBD1	TGTGCCAGGTGGGGGACAGAGTCGGGACCTAGCTTAAATGAGCAGTTCTTC	CARWGTESGPSLNEQFF
-	TRBJ1-6	TRBV7-8	-	TGTGCCAGCAGCTTACGGGAGGGGAAAGATTCACCCCTCCACTTT	CASSLREGKDSPLHF
-	TRBJ2-7	TRBV21-1	-	TGTGCCAGCAGCAAAGCCCAATATGTGGAAACGGGTCCCGGAAGGGGCTACGAGCAGTACTTC	CASSKAQYVETGPGRGYEQYF
-	TRBJ2-2	TRBV28	TRBD2	TGTGCCAGCAGTTTACCCGGGACTAGCGGGAGCACCGGGGAGCTGTTTTTT	CASSLPGTSGSTGELFF
-	TRBJ2-3	TRBV27	-	TGTGCCAGCAGTTCGCTAGGGGTTACGCAGTATTTT	CASSSLGVTQYF
-	TRBJ2-1	TRBV5-6	-	TGTGCCAGCAGCCAATACAATGAGCAGTTCTTC	CASSQYNEQFF
-	TRBJ2-3	TRBV10-2	-	TGCGCCGTCCTGGGAGGTAAAGGGGGCACAGATACGCAGTATTTT	CAVLGGKGGTDTQYF
-	TRBJ1-1	TRBV28	-	TGTGCCAGCAGTCAGCTAGACAGCCCCTGGGGAAACACTGAAGCTTTCTTT	CASSQLDSPWGNTEAFF
-	TRBJ2-7	TRBV5-5	TRBD2	TGTGCCAGCAGCGCGACTAGCGACAACTCCTACGAGCAGTACTTC	CASSATSDNSYEQYF
-	TRBJ1-4	TRBV15	-	TGTGCCACCAGCAGAGTGGGGAGGACTAATGAAAAACTGTTTTTT	CATSRVGRTNEKLFF
-	TRBJ1-5	TRBV30	-	TGTGCCTGGAGTGTAGCTGGAGGCAATCAGCCCCAGCATTTT	CAWSVAGGNQPQHF
-	TRBJ2-5	TRBV6-2/TRBV6-3	TRBD1	TGTGCCAGCAGTTACGAAACACCCGCCTTGACAGGGAGCGGTCTAGGGACCCAGTACTTC	CASSYETPALTGSGLGTQYF
-	TRBJ2-4	TRBV7-9	-	TGTGCCAGCAGCTTAGGCAGGGAAAACATTCAGTACTTC	CASSLGRENIQYF
-	TRBJ1-1	TRBV29-1	TRBD1	TGCAGCGTAATCCAGGGGGCGTGGGGCACTGAAGCTTTCTTT	CSVIQGAWGTEAFF
-	TRBJ2-1	TRBV10-1	TRBD1	TGCGCCAGCAGTGGGACAGGGTCACGCAACTACAATGAGCAGTTCTTC	CASSGTGSRNYNEQFF
-	TRBJ1-6	TRBV4-1	-	TGCGCCAGCAGCCAGGGGGGGGCCTACAATTCACCCCTCCACTTT	CASSQGGAYNSPLHF
-	TRBJ1-1	TRBV2	-	TGTGCCAGCTCTCCCCTTCCGGGCACTGAAGCTTTCTTT	CASSPLPGTEAFF
-	TRBJ1-3	TRBV5-6	-	TGTGCCAGCAGCTTGGCGGGACACCGCTCTGGAAACACCATATATTTT	CASSLAGHRSGNTIYF
-	TRBJ2-7	TRBV7-8	TRBD2	TGTGCCAGCAGCCCTCTGGGCGGGAGGGCGTCGGAGCAGTACTTC	CASSPLGGRASEQYF
-	TRBJ2-5	TRBV2	TRBD2	TGTGCCAGCCGACGACTAGCGGGAGCGCAAGAGACCCAGTACTTC	CASRRLAGAQETQYF
once	TRBJ2-3	TRBV19	-	TGTGCCAGTAGCGACAGGCCCCGTAGCACAGATACGCAGTATTTT	CASSDRPRSTDTQYF
-	TRBJ2-5	TRBV5-4	TRBD2	TGTGCCAGCAGCTTACTGGGGGACTACCCAGAGACCCAGTACTTC	CASSLLGDYPETQYF
-	TRBJ2-5	TRBV10-1	-	TGCGCCAGCAGTGAGGCGGGGAAGGAGACCCAGTACTTC	CASSEAGKETQYF
-	TRBJ2-4	TRBV25-1	-	TGTGCCAGCAGTAGCACAGGGTTGGGGAAAAACATTCAGTACTTC	CASSSTGLGKNIQYF
-	TRBJ2-3	TRBV10-3	-	TGTGCCATCCGGGGGATGACCACCGTGGCGTATTTT	CAIRGMTTVAYF
-	TRBJ2-7	TRBV7-2	TRBD2	TGTGCCAGCAGCTCCGGACTAGCGGGAGGGCCGGTACGCGAGCAGTACTTC	CASSSGLAGGPVREQYF
few	TRBJ2-7	TRBV6-2/TRBV6-3	-	TGTGCCAGCAGTCCCGCCCCTACCTACGAGCAGTACTTC	CASSPAPTYEQYF
-	TRBJ2-3	TRBV4-1	TRBD2	TGCGCCAGCAGCCAAGAAGGCGGGAGGCCAGATACGCAGTATTTT	CASSQEGGRPDTQYF
-	TRBJ1-2	TRBV6-5	TRBD1	TGTGCCAGCAGTTCACCGGGACAGGGGGCTGGTGGCTACACCTTC	CASSSPGQGAGGYTF
-	TRBJ2-7	TRBV5-1	-	TGCGCCAGCAGCTTGGCGGCTAGCGCGTACGAGCAGTACTTC	CASSLAASAYEQYF
many	TRBJ2-1	TRBV7-9	TRBD1	TGTGCCAGCAGCCACGGACAGGGGGAAGGCGATGAGCAGTTCTTC	CASSHGQGEGDEQFF
-	TRBJ2-1	TRBV29-1	TRBD2	TGCAGGGTAGCGGGAGTTCTGAATGAGCAGTTCTTC	CRVAGVLNEQFF
few	TRBJ1-3	TRBV18	-	TGTGCCAGCTCGCGTAGAGACAGGACGGACGGAAACACCATATATTTT	CASSRRDRTDGNTIYF
-	TRBJ1-1	TRBV28	-	TGTGCCAGCAGTTCAAACACTGAAGCTTTCTTT	CASSSNTEAFF
-	TRBJ2-7	TRBV11-2	TRBD2	TGTGCCAGCAGCTTAAGGAGAACTAGCGGGGGATCTCACTCCTACGAGCAGTACTTC	CASSLRRTSGGSHSYEQYF
-	TRBJ1-6	TRBV18	-	TGTGCCAGCTCACCACCAGGGCAGGGTTCACCCCTCCACTTT	CASSPPGQGSPLHF
-	TRBJ2-7	TRBV10-3	-	TGTGCCACCGGGGGTGGGAGCTCCTACGAGCAGTACTTC	CATGGGSSYEQYF
-	TRBJ2-7	TRBV11-2	TRBD1	TGTGCCAGCAGACCGACAGGGATTTACGAGCAGTACTTC	CASRPTGIYEQYF
-	TRBJ2-5	TRBV4-3	-	TGCGCCAGCAGCCAAGAACTAGAAGCCGGGGAGACCCAGTACTTC	CASSQELEAGETQYF
-	TRBJ1-2	TRBV18	-	TGTGCCAGCTCACCAGGACAGTCCATTCTGGGCTACACCTTC	CASSPGQSILGYTF
-	TRBJ1-4	TRBV24-1	-	TGTGCCACCAGTAAACTAGGCCGAGCTAATGAAAAACTGTTTTTT	CATSKLGRANEKLFF
few	TRBJ1-4	TRBV4-1	TRBD1	TGCGCCAGCAGCCGAGGACAGGGGAACACCGATAATGAAAAACTGTTTTTT	CASSRGQGNTDNEKLFF
-	TRBJ2-7	TRBV10-3	-	TGTGCCATCAGTGAGATTGAGAACGAGCAGTACTTC	CAISEIENEQYF
-	TRBJ1-6	TRBV3-1/TRBV3-2	-	TGTGCCACCGGCCCGGGGGATAATTCACCCCTCCACTTT	CATGPGDNSPLHF
-	TRBJ1-5	TRBV28	-	TGTGCCAGCAGAGTTGGGGGGTCGGCCAAAGTCATAACCCAGCATTTT	CASRVGGSAKVITQHF
few	TRBJ2-2	TRBV5-1	-	TGCGCCAGCAGCTTGATTCCCGGGGATAACACCGGGGAGCTGTTTTTT	CASSLIPGDNTGELFF